Included here is one T cell receptor (beta chain) sequence, with context. Its antigen is as yet unknown. Time point defined: newly diagnosed, previously untreated cHL patient sample. PBMCs were thawed, and CD8+ T cells were then isolated from them by magnetic negative selection. The ends were cut back, 4 bases at V and 6 bases at J, with 10 bases in the middle. The CDR3 has 13 amino acids. CDR1 MNHNY and CDR2 SVGAGI come from the germline V gene (reference sequence). This entry comes from a study of PD-1 blockade in classical Hodgkin lymphoma. Here immunoSEQ multiplex PCR was the method, and the copy in TCRdb shows in-frame clones only, minus some. Altogether some 15,000 clones are present, 90% to 95% being singletons, with the ten largest covering approximately 5%. Study results and limitations: Reported baseline diversity: healthy donors highest, relapsed/refractory patients lowest. Whatever underlies the repertoire differences (possibly disease activity or prior therapy) remains undefined.

The sequence was obtained from a human donor with classical Hodgkin lymphoma. The chain uses TRBV6-6 and TRBJ1-5; D unresolved. Sequenced: CD8+ T cells from blood. The DNA for the CDR3 is TGTGCCAGCAGTTTTTTATCGGGTCAGCCCCAGCATTTT. This translates into CASSFLSGQPQHF.